The 17 T cell receptor beta chains listed next were all sequenced from one sample in a study of blood T cells in healthy people across ages. With a J-beta primer mix and a sample-barcoded 5' primer, a second PCR ran about 7 to 11 cycles. TCRdb used MiXCR to reprocess the 5' RACE reads, holding one entry per CDR3 protein. The sample consists of about 940,000 distinct CDR3 sequences, approximately 49% of them appearing once. Sequencing was done on a sample of blood. The receptors shown here come from a young man in good health.

This clonotype was counted only a few times. The gene calls are TRBV9 and TRBJ1-2; the D is unclear. The V end lost 1 base, the J end lost 4 bases, and 17 bases lay between the germline ends. The CDR3 length is 16 residues. Germline V lookup: CDR1 SGDLS, CDR2 YYNGEE. CDR3 coding DNA: TGTGCCAGCAGCGTACATGGCATTAACTCCCCCTATGGCTACACCTTC. It specifies CASSVHGINSPYGYTF.

V and J are TRBV28 and TRBJ2-1; a weak D match, TRBD2 (5 bases). Deletions cut 5 bases from V and 4 bases from J, with 15 bases between. The CDR3 runs to 15 residues. Germline lookup yields CDR1 MDHEN and CDR2 SYDVKM. The CDR3 spells CASSPTRVVYNEQFF. Here the CDR3 DNA reads TGTGCCAGCAGTCCTACTAGGGTCGTGTACAATGAGCAGTTCTTC.

The gene calls are TRBV30 and TRBJ2-5, with D possibly being TRBD1 (6 bases). CDR1 and CDR2 from the germline V gene are GTSNPN and SVGIG (reference sequence). V lost 0 bases to trimming and J lost 1 base, with 12 bases between them. This CDR3 region has 15 residues. The CDR3 DNA reads as TGTGCCTGGAGTGTGGGGGCAGGATTCCAAGAGACCCAGTACTTC. It yields the protein CAWSVGAGFQETQYF.

The chain couples TRBV6-5 to TRBJ2-7; no reliable D call. Germline CDR1 reads MNHEY; CDR2 reads SVGAGI. The CDR3 has 14 amino acids. V lost 2 bases, J lost 1 base, and 9 bases lay in between. The CDR3 reads CASSYDQTSYEQYF. CDR3 in DNA: TGTGCCAGCAGTTACGATCAGACATCCTACGAGCAGTACTTC.

This clonotype has more than one count but fewer than ten. The chain employs TRBV5-1 and TRBJ2-1; no definite D call. This CDR3 region has 14 residues. The V and J ends lost 1 base and 5 bases respectively, with 10 bases between them. The germline gives CDR1 SGHRS, CDR2 YFSETQ. The chain's CDR3 is CASSLQVEDNEQFF. In nucleotides, the CDR3 is TGCGCCAGCAGCTTGCAGGTCGAAGACAATGAGCAGTTCTTC.

CDR3 residues: CASSEQGACEQYF. The CDR3 nucleotides are TGTGCCAGCAGCGAACAGGGGGCATGCGAGCAGTACTTC. This rearrangement joins TRBV21-1 to TRBJ2-4; TRBD1, the D gene given by the table, was not confirmed from the DNA. The end of the DNA fits TRBJ2-7 better, so the J call may be wrong. TRBV21-1 constitutes a pseudogene. The CDR3 is 13 amino acids.

This rearrangement joins TRBV20-1 to TRBJ2-7, with D unclear. The better agreement between TRBJ2-5 and the DNA end casts doubt on the J call. The CDR3 is made up of 11 amino acids. Germline CDR1 DFQATT, CDR2 SNEGSKA (reference sequence). The CDR3 loop reads CSASPSETQYF. For the CDR3, the DNA is TGCAGTGCTAGCCCCTCCGAGACCCAGTACTTC.

V gene TRBV11-1 combines with J gene TRBJ2-5, with D perhaps TRBD1 (7 bases). Per the germline V gene, CDR1 is SGHAT and CDR2 is FQDESV (reference sequence). V dropped 4 bases and J dropped 11 bases, with 17 bases sitting between them. This CDR3 spans 13 amino acids. The CDR3 spells CASSSRDSREQYF. The CDR3 coding sequence is TGTGCCAGCAGCTCGCGGGACAGCCGAGAGCAGTACTTC.

This clonotype was seen more than once but under ten times. This chain links TRBV6-2 or TRBV6-3 with TRBJ2-7; 7 bases fit TRBD1. Trimming removed 6 bases from V and 7 bases from J; junction bases left unmatched: 6. This CDR3 has 12 amino acids. CDR1 and CDR2 (germline): MNHEY, SVGEGT. The CDR3 region has the DNA TGTGCCAGCAGCCCCGACAGGGTTGAGCAGTACTTC. Translating it yields CASSPDRVEQYF.

This clonotype was detected ten times or more. The rearrangement uses TRBV7-9 and TRBJ2-1; no definite D call. Looked up from germline, CDR1 is SEHNR and CDR2 is FQNEAQ (reference sequence). The CDR3 has 12 residues. Trimming removed 5 bases from V and 8 bases from J, with 10 bases in between. CDR3 sequence: CASSVSVDEQFF. CDR3 bases: TGTGCCAGCAGCGTCAGCGTGGATGAGCAGTTCTTC.

The chain uses TRBV28 and TRBJ2-7; TRBD1 aligns across 12 bases. The V segment lost 6 bases and the J segment 2 bases; nucleotides outside the gene matches: 2. The CDR3 contains 14 residues. Germline-derived CDR1 and CDR2 are MDHEN and SYDVKM. The CDR3 region is CASSGTGGAYEQYF. In DNA form, the CDR3 reads TGTGCCAGCAGCGGGACAGGGGGCGCCTACGAGCAGTACTTC. Combining the CDR3 with reference TRBV28 and TRBJ2-7 gives the whole variable domain DVKVTQSSRYLVKRTGEKVFLECVQDMDHENMFWYRQDPGLGLRLIYFSYDVKMKEKGDIPEGYSVSREKKERFSLILESASTNQTSMYLCASSGTGGAYEQYFGPGTRLTVT.

The chain is built from TRBV7-2 and TRBJ2-7, with D uncertain. Germline V gives CDR1 SGHTA, CDR2 FQGNSA. Trimming shortened V by 1 base and J by 0 bases, and 10 bases separated the two germline ends. This CDR3 is 15 amino acids long. The CDR3 spells CASSLDYSSSYEQYF. In DNA form, the CDR3 reads TGTGCCAGCAGCTTAGATTACTCGAGCTCCTACGAGCAGTACTTC.

The chain recombines TRBV9 with TRBJ2-7; 9 positions agree with TRBD1. This CDR3 is 15 amino acids long. From germline, CDR1 is SGDLS and CDR2 YYNGEE. The V and J ends lost 3 bases and 5 bases, in that order; junction bases with no gene match: 9. The CDR3 DNA follows: TGTGCCAGCAGCGCGACCGGGACAGGGAGGGACGAGCAGTACTTC. Its translation is CASSATGTGRDEQYF. Drawing the rest from reference TRBV9 and TRBJ2-7, the complete variable domain is DSGVTQTPKHLITATGQRVTLRCSPRSGDLSVYWYQQSLDQGLQFLIQYYNGEERAKGNILERFSAQQFPDLHSELNLSSLELGDSALYFCASSATGTGRDEQYFGPGTRLTVT.

As regards this clonotype: One end of the junction fails to match germline, which may point to a read error. This chain joins TRBV10-3 and TRBJ1-6, with TRBD1 matching 9 bases. Per the germline V gene, CDR1 is ENHRY and CDR2 is SYGVKD. The CDR3 loop spans 13 amino acids. CDR3 nucleotide sequence: TGTGTCATCGGGGGACAGGGCAATTCACCCCTCCACTTT. Protein: CVIGGQGNSPLHF.

Here the CDR3 DNA reads TGTGCCAGCAGCACACGACAAGTTAACACTGAAGCTTTCTTT. Amino acid sequence: CASSTRQVNTEAFF. The genes are TRBV3-1 and TRBJ1-1; no clear D. This CDR3 has 14 residues. Trimming shortened V by 5 bases and J by 2 bases, and 12 bases separated the two germline ends. Germline lookup yields CDR1 LGHDT and CDR2 YNNKEL (reference sequence).

This sequence joins TRBV7-3 and TRBJ2-5, with 7 bases that match TRBD1. The germline V gene has CDR1 SGHTA and CDR2 FQGTGA. The CDR3 runs to 15 residues. Trimming took 5 bases from V and 2 from J; bases not matched to a gene: 8. The CDR3 sequence is CASSETGLGQETQYF. The CDR3 DNA is TGTGCCAGCAGCGAGACAGGGTTAGGTCAAGAGACCCAGTACTTC. Full variable domain (outside the CDR3, taken from reference TRBV7-3 and TRBJ2-5): GAGVSQTPSNKVTEKGKYVELRCDPISGHTALYWYRQSLGQGPEFLIYFQGTGAADDSGLPNDRFFAVRPEGSVSTLKIQRTERGDSAVYLCASSETGLGQETQYFGPGTRLLVL.

The chain recombines TRBV6-1 with TRBJ2-1; D possibly matches TRBD1 or TRBD2 (5 bases each). With the DNA end fitting TRBJ2-7 better, the J assignment may be wrong. The CDR3 is 14 amino acids. Germline V lookup: CDR1 MNHNS, CDR2 SASEGT. CDR3 in amino acids: CASSEVWGYNEQYF. DNA of the CDR3: TGTGCCAGCAGTGAAGTTTGGGGGTACAATGAGCAGTACTTC.